Sequencing of this T cell receptor beta chain was carried out in a study of blood T cell repertoires in COVID-19. Looking at the study overall: Sample material is recorded as cDNA or gDNA derived from T cells, B-cell-depleted T cells, or PBMCs.

Libraries were prepared by immunoSEQ multiplex PCR; TCRdb keeps only in-frame clonotypes and omits some of them. The sample yields hundreds of thousands of clones, approximately 87% seen once. This CDR3 comprises 15 residues. V was shortened by 2 bases and J by 5 bases, with 15 bases between the two germline ends. Germline V gene lookup returns CDR1 MDHEN and CDR2 SYDVKM. The clonotype was recovered from a woman aged 35 to 49 who had recovered from COVID-19. The chain employs TRBV28 and TRBJ1-1, with D unclear. Sequences were obtained from peripheral blood. The CDR3 is CASSLGETLGTEAFF. The CDR3 nucleotides are TGTGCCAGCAGTTTAGGGGAGACCCTAGGGACTGAAGCTTTCTTT.